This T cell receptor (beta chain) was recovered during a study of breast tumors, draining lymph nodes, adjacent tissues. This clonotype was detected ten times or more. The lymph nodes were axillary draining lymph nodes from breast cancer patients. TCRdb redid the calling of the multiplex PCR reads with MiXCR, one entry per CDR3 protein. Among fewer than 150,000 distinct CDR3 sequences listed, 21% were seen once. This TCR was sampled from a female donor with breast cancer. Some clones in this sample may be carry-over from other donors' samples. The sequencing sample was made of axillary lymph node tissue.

The CDR3 region is CASSLRRDRGNQPQHF. The CDR3 DNA reads as TGTGCCAGCAGTCTCCGCCGGGACAGGGGCAATCAGCCCCAGCATTTT. The V and J genes are TRBV6-1 and TRBJ1-5; 9 nucleotides line up with TRBD1. This CDR3 is built from 16 residues. Germline CDR1 MNHNS, CDR2 SASEGT. J lost 2 bases, V lost 5 bases, and 7 bases had no gene match.